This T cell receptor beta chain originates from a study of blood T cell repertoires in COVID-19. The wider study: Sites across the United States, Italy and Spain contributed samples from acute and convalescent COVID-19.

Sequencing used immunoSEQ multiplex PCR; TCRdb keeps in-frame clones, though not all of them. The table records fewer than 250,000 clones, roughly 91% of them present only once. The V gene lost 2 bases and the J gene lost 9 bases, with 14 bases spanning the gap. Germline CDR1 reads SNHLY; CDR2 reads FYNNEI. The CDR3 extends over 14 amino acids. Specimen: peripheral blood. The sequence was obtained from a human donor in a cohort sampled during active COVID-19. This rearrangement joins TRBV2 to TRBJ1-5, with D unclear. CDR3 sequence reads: CASSESSGRRPQHF. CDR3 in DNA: TGTGCCAGCAGTGAATCGTCAGGCCGCAGGCCCCAGCATTTT. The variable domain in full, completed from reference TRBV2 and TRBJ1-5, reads EPEVTQTPSHQVTQMGQEVILRCVPISNHLYFYWYRQILGQKVEFLVSFYNNEISEKSEIFDDQFSVERPDGSNFTLKIRSTKLEDSAMYFCASSESSGRRPQHFGDGTRLSIL.